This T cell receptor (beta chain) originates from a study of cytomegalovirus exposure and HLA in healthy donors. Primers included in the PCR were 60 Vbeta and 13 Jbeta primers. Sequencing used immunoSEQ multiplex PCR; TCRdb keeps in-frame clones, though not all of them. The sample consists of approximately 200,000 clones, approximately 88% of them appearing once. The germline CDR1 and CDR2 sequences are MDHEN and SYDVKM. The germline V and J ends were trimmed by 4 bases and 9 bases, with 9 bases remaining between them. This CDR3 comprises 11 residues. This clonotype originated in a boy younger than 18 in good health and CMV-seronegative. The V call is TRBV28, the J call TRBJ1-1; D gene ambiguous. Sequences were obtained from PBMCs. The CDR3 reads CASSSGIQAFF. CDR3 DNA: TGTGCCAGCAGTTCCGGGATACAAGCTTTCTTT.